The 26 T cell receptor beta chains presented below share a single source sample, sequenced in a study of cytomegalovirus exposure and HLA in healthy donors. The PCR employed 60 Vbeta primers together with 13 Jbeta primers. Assay: immunoSEQ multiplex PCR; the TCRdb copy retains only in-frame clones and omits some. The table shows around 150,000 clones, with around a tenth occurring only once. Sequences were obtained from PBMCs. The source is a male donor in good health and CMV-seronegative.

The chain couples TRBV9 to TRBJ1-4; 10 bases agree with TRBD1. Germline V CDR1 and CDR2: SGDLS, YYNGEE. The CDR3 is made up of 15 amino acids. Losses at the gene ends were 0 bases for V and 7 bases for J; bases not matched to a gene: 3. The CDR3 loop reads CASSVAGTGVEKLFF. The DNA of the CDR3 is TGTGCCAGCAGCGTAGCTGGGACAGGGGTTGAAAAACTGTTTTTT.

This clone turned up a few times. J is TRBJ1-1 and V is TRBV4-1, with 9 bases matching TRBD1. This CDR3 spans 15 amino acids. V lost 4 bases, J lost 5 bases, and 8 bases stayed unmatched. From germline, CDR1 is MGHRA and CDR2 YSYEKL. CDR3 region: CASSPRTGDFTEAFF. In DNA, the CDR3 is TGCGCCAGCAGCCCGAGGACAGGGGATTTTACTGAAGCTTTCTTT.

The chain uses TRBV30 and TRBJ1-5, with D unclear. The V gene's germline CDR1 is GTSNPN and CDR2 SVGIG (reference sequence). The CDR3 has 13 residues. V was trimmed by 2 bases and J by 13 bases, leaving 18 bases between them. This CDR3 reads CAWSPGGGPGQHF. As DNA, the CDR3 is TGTGCCTGGAGTCCCGGAGGTGGACCCGGGCAGCATTTT.

The chain couples TRBV7-6 to TRBJ2-3, with D tentatively TRBD2 (7 bases). The CDR3 extends over 16 amino acids. V was trimmed by 4 bases and J by 2 bases, leaving 16 bases between them. CDR1 and CDR2 from the germline V gene are SGHVS and FNYEAQ. The CDR3 DNA reads TGTGCCAGCAGCTCCGCCGAGGGGGGGCACACAGATACGCAGTATTTT. Its translation is CASSSAEGGHTDTQYF.

This clone was picked up a small number of times. V is TRBV11-3 and J is TRBJ1-4; the D gene is possibly TRBD1 (5 bases). Germline V gene lookup returns CDR1 SGHNT and CDR2 YENEEA. The V end was cut by 5 bases, the J end by 5 bases, with 15 bases between. The CDR3 sequence is 15 residues long. The DNA of the CDR3 is TGTGCCAGCAGCCAACTTGGGGAGGGGAATGAAAAACTGTTTTTT. This translates into CASSQLGEGNEKLFF.

The rearrangement links TRBV27 to TRBJ1-2; 10 bases agree with TRBD1. This CDR3 contains 16 residues. Germline CDR1 and CDR2: MNHEY and SMNVEV (reference sequence). V gave up 4 bases and J gave up 4 bases; unmatched junction bases: 9. The DNA for the CDR3 is TGTGCCAGCAGTTACCGACAGGGGGCCGGGGGCTATGGCTACACCTTC. Amino acid sequence: CASSYRQGAGGYGYTF.

The chain couples TRBV7-2 to TRBJ1-1; unclear D gene. The CDR3 is made up of 12 amino acids. Between the trimmed V and J ends, which lost 5 bases and 4 bases, there was a span of 8 bases. The germline V gene has CDR1 SGHTA and CDR2 FQGNSA. The CDR3 is CASSKEGTEAFF. CDR3 nucleotide sequence: TGTGCCAGCAGCAAAGAGGGCACTGAAGCTTTCTTT.

This clone turned up a few times. V is TRBV30 and J is TRBJ1-4, with a weak D call TRBD1 (6 bases). This CDR3 contains 17 residues. The germline V and J ends were trimmed by 2 bases and 0 bases, with 16 bases remaining between them. The germline gives CDR1 GTSNPN, CDR2 SVGIG (reference sequence). The CDR3 loop is CAWSSQGKVATNEKLFF. The CDR3 DNA sequence: TGTGCCTGGAGTTCCCAGGGGAAAGTTGCAACTAATGAAAAACTGTTTTTT.

The rearrangement links TRBV7-9 to TRBJ2-3; the match to TRBD1 covers 8 bases. J lost 4 bases, V lost 5 bases, and 5 bases had no gene match. Germline V CDR1 and CDR2: SEHNR, FQNEAQ (reference sequence). The CDR3 runs to 14 residues. CDR3 residues: CASSPDRGADTQYF. The CDR3 bases are TGTGCCAGCAGCCCCGACAGGGGCGCAGATACGCAGTATTTT.

This clone was seen only a few times. The chain is built from TRBV4-2 and TRBJ1-2, with D unclear. V lost 0 bases to trimming and J lost 7 bases, with 18 bases between them. Germline V gene sequence: CDR1 LGHNA, CDR2 YNFKEQ. This CDR3 is built from 16 residues. The CDR3 loop is CASSQEVRGFVGGYTF. The CDR3, as DNA: TGTGCCAGCAGCCAAGAGGTCCGGGGATTTGTGGGTGGCTACACCTTC.

This sequence joins TRBV2 and TRBJ2-7, with 10 bases matching TRBD1. The germline V gene encodes CDR1 SNHLY and CDR2 FYNNEI. The V segment lost 8 bases and the J segment 11 bases; nucleotides outside the gene matches: 6. CDR3 size: 11 residues. CDR3 protein: CASFGGQGKYF. The CDR3 DNA reads TGTGCCAGCTTCGGGGGACAGGGGAAGTACTTC.

The CDR3 DNA follows: TGCGCCAGCAGCCAAGATGTGACAGGACCTGAAGCTTTCTTT. Translated: CASSQDVTGPEAFF. This sequence joins TRBV4-3 and TRBJ1-1; tentative D call: TRBD1 (6 bases). Germline values: CDR1 LGHNA, CDR2 YSLEER. The CDR3 is made up of 14 amino acids. V lost 0 bases and J lost 6, with 11 bases in between.

The chain couples TRBV28 to TRBJ1-5; 9 bases map to TRBD1. The CDR3 consists of 16 residues. CDR1 is MDHEN, CDR2 SYDVKM, per germline. Trimming removed 4 bases from V and 3 bases from J; junction bases left unmatched: 7. CDR3: CASSSLGTGINQPQHF. The CDR3 nucleotides read TGTGCCAGCAGTTCCCTCGGGACAGGGATCAATCAGCCCCAGCATTTT.

This clone was observed a few times. The V gene is TRBV10-3, the J gene TRBJ1-4; 9 bases match TRBD1. The V gene's germline CDR1 is ENHRY and CDR2 SYGVKD. The CDR3 spans 14 residues. J gave up 7 bases and V 4 bases, and 4 bases lay outside the gene matches. The CDR3 sequence: CAISGDREVEKLFF. The CDR3 DNA reads TGTGCCATCAGTGGGGACAGGGAAGTTGAAAAACTGTTTTTT.

This chain connects TRBV29-1 to TRBJ2-4; no clear D. The CDR3 runs to 12 residues. Trimming left V 3 bases short and J 5 bases short, with 8 bases between. CDR1 is SQVTM and CDR2 is ANQGSEA in the germline V gene. The CDR3 nucleotides read TGCAGCGTTGAGTCAACAGAAAACATTCAGTACTTC. This codes for CSVESTENIQYF.

The CDR3 loop is CASSVGPGTEAFF. CDR3 DNA sequence: TGTGCCAGCAGCGTGGGGCCGGGCACTGAAGCTTTCTTT. The V call is TRBV9, the J call TRBJ1-1; weak D call: TRBD1 (5 bases). The CDR3 extends over 13 amino acids. Germline values: CDR1 SGDLS, CDR2 YYNGEE. Between the trimmed V and J ends, which lost 2 bases and 4 bases, there was a span of 9 bases.

Only a few counts were recorded for this clone. The rearrangement uses TRBV7-8 and TRBJ1-5; D is uncertain. V was trimmed by 3 bases and J by 1 base, leaving 4 bases between them. CDR1 and CDR2 from the germline V gene are SGHVS and FQNEAQ. CDR3 size: 13 residues. CDR3 DNA sequence: TGTGCCAGCAGCTTTTCGAGCAATCAGCCCCAGCATTTT. Translation: CASSFSSNQPQHF.

The rearrangement uses TRBV7-2 and TRBJ2-7; TRBD1 agrees at 7 bases. This CDR3 region has 16 residues. Unmatched junction bases numbered 8, after V lost 2 bases and J lost 1 base. Germline V gene data show CDR1 as SGHTA and CDR2 as FQGNSA. Written as DNA, the CDR3 is TGTGCCAGCAGCTTAAAGACAGGGATAGGGTCCTACGAGCAGTACTTC. This sequence encodes CASSLKTGIGSYEQYF.

This clone has more than one count but fewer than ten. This rearrangement joins TRBV7-2 to TRBJ2-5; D is perhaps TRBD2 (5 bases). The DNA matches TRBJ2-7 better at its end, which makes the J call doubtful. CDR1 SGHTA and CDR2 FQGNSA come from the germline V gene. The CDR3 has 16 amino acids. The CDR3 nucleotides are TGTGCCAGCAGCTTACCTACTAGTCTCCCTTCCTACGAGCAGTACTTC. This codes for CASSLPTSLPSYEQYF.

In its sample, this clone was seen a few times. This chain joins TRBV4-2 and TRBJ1-2; the D gene is possibly TRBD1 (5 bases). The V gene's germline CDR1 is LGHNA and CDR2 YNFKEQ. The CDR3 spans 18 residues. With 4 bases removed from V and 7 bases from J, the gap between germline ends came to 28 bases. CDR3 sequence: CASSPEGDAGPILGGYTF. CDR3 DNA sequence: TGTGCCAGCAGCCCAGAGGGTGACGCGGGACCGATTCTGGGTGGCTACACCTTC.

This clone was found once. The J gene is TRBJ1-2, the V gene TRBV9, with D possibly TRBD1 on 5 matching bases. The CDR3 is 14 residues long. V lost 0 bases and J 4 bases, leaving 10 bases between the germline ends. CDR1 and CDR2 (germline): SGDLS, YYNGEE. Here the CDR3 reads CASSVDGGGYGYTF. CDR3 bases: TGTGCCAGCAGCGTAGACGGGGGTGGCTATGGCTACACCTTC.

In its sample, this clone was seen once. This chain joins TRBV7-2 and TRBJ1-1; D remains unclear. This CDR3 comprises 14 residues. Looked up from germline, CDR1 is SGHTA and CDR2 is FQGNSA. V lost 5 bases to trimming and J lost 5 bases, with 15 bases between them. The chain's CDR3 is CASSVGLRGTEAFF. The CDR3 coding sequence is TGTGCCAGCAGCGTTGGACTAAGAGGGACTGAAGCTTTCTTT. The full variable domain, its missing parts supplied by reference TRBV7-2 and TRBJ1-1, is GAGVSQSPSNKVTEKGKDVELRCDPISGHTALYWYRQSLGQGLEFLIYFQGNSAPDKSGLPSDRFSAERTGGSVSTLTIQRTQQEDSAVYLCASSVGLRGTEAFFGQGTRLTVV.

V gene TRBV6-6 combines with J gene TRBJ2-7, with D tentatively TRBD1 (6 bases). Trimming removed 0 bases from V and 5 bases from J, with 17 bases in between. Germline V lookup: CDR1 MNHNY, CDR2 SVGAGI (reference sequence). This CDR3 is 16 amino acids long. For the CDR3, the DNA is TGTGCCAGCAGTTACTCACAGGGTATGGGGATCGACGAGCAGTACTTC. Translating it yields CASSYSQGMGIDEQYF.

This clone appeared a few times. V usage is TRBV6-5 and J usage is TRBJ1-1; possible D gene TRBD1, 5 bases. CDR1 is MNHEY, CDR2 SVGAGI, per germline. V was trimmed by 8 bases and J by 4 bases, leaving 20 bases between them. The CDR3 runs to 15 residues. The CDR3 nucleotides read TGTGCCAGCCGGGATGGGGGAGGATTTGGCACTGAAGCTTTCTTT. This encodes CASRDGGGFGTEAFF.

The sample holds a few counts of this clone. The CDR3: CASRETGVGGYTF. The CDR3 DNA is TGTGCCAGCAGGGAAACAGGGGTCGGTGGCTACACCTTC. The chain combines TRBV9 with TRBJ1-2, with 7 bases identical to TRBD1. Looked up from germline, CDR1 is SGDLS and CDR2 is YYNGEE. The V and J ends lost 5 bases and 7 bases, in that order; junction bases with no gene match: 8. The CDR3 sequence is 13 residues long.

The V call is TRBV11-2, the J call TRBJ2-1, with TRBD1 matching 7 bases. The length of the CDR3 is 15 residues. The V gene's germline CDR1 is SGHAT and CDR2 FQNNGV. The V segment lost 3 bases and the J segment 10 bases; nucleotides outside the gene matches: 12. CDR3 coding DNA: TGTGCCAGCAGCTTCGCCATGAGGGACAGAGACGAGCAGTTCTTC. This translates into CASSFAMRDRDEQFF.